The entry below gives a single T cell receptor beta chain sequence along with its context. It has no known antigen specificity. Base-call qualities are not available, and no considerably larger clone is one nucleotide away. This sample is part of a study of graft-versus-host responses after intestinal transplantation (dated by TCRdb to the early 2020s). About the investigation overall: Recipients received multivisceral, liver-intestinal, or isolated intestinal transplants. All recipients received anti-thymocyte globulin induction followed by maintenance tacrolimus and steroids for around three years. Bulk TCR-beta CDR3 sequencing was used to track graft-versus-host and host-versus-graft alloreactive T cell clones in the graft, circulation and bone marrow after intestinal transplantation. To identify alloreactive clones, pre-transplant mixed lymphocyte reaction products were sequenced and then compared with unstimulated pre-transplant donor and recipient T cells. The cohort enrolled some 25 intestinal transplant recipients including one retransplant, and a few patients lacking pretransplant specimens were excluded. A peak of at least 4% donor T cells among recipient peripheral blood mononuclear cells was the definition used for donor T cell macrochimerism. Rather than being sequenced by the commercial service, samples from a few later patients were sequenced in-house on an Illumina MiSeq and processed with MiXCR.

The sample's time point label, decoded: cells obtained before transplantation from donor or recipient. CD3+CD4+ and CD3+CD8+ populations were FACS-sorted from unstimulated pre-transplant donor and recipient cells taken from spleen or lymph nodes. Overall study results and their limits: Conclusions were limited by the relatively low number and heterogeneity of intestinal transplant patients. Early after transplant, peak levels of circulating GvH clones were found to be associated with declines in HvG clones. Patients with donor T cell macrochimerism had high GvH to HvG T cell clonal ratios in their allografts. GvH clones were detected in recipient bone marrow, and some appeared earlier in ileal mucosa or blood, consistent with an intestinal mucosal origin.

From the cysteine through the phenylalanine, the CDR3 covers 13 amino acids. Just CDR3 DNA is preserved here, 39 bases in frame from base 1. CDR1 and CDR2, looked up from the germline V gene (reference sequence), are SEHNR and FQNEAQ. Relative to germline, V is 4 bases shorter and J is 3 bases shorter, with 10 bases between their ends. To prepare the library, the immunoSEQ multiplex PCR assay was applied. For most patients, genomic DNA was isolated using the Qiagen DNeasy Blood and Tissue Kit and was shipped frozen to Adaptive Biotechnologies for TCR sequencing. For most patients, genomic DNA was subjected to high-throughput TCR-beta CDR3 sequencing by Adaptive Biotechnologies. The study's processing was this. TCR sequencing data for over 15 patients were retrieved from Adaptive's ImmunoSEQ software; a few other patients were processed with MiXCR and VDJtools. CD4 versus CD8 sorting errors were corrected by removing sequences found in both subsets at a frequency ratio below 5:1. Because the origin of CDR3 nucleotide sequences shared between donor and recipient could not be assigned, those sequences were removed. At least 2-fold expansion over unstimulated cells and a minimum CFSE-low frequency of 0.002% (template counts) or 0.001% (read counts) were required for clones to be classified as alloreactive. Clones were considered mappable if detected in sequenced pre-transplant spleen, lymph node, or MLR CFSE-low populations of the donor or recipient. Cumulative frequency of alloreactive clones was calculated as a percentage of all sequences weighted by copy number. In TCRdb, the immuneACCESS table is reduced to in-frame sequences with V and J assigned. These tables do not hold every clone; where another copy was compared, an unresolved V gene accounts for under half, and the others remain unexplained. Clone size and the V and J calls come from that table; the DNA yielded D and trimming. Here the sample has about 110,000 clones; approximately 93% occur a single time. The ten largest clones represent roughly 1% of the sample.

This receptor chain uses TRBV7-9 and TRBJ2-7; the D region possibly corresponds to TRBD1 (6 bases align). The source material was unstimulated CD8+ T cells sorted from spleen or lymph node cells, sampled before transplant. This receptor was obtained from a human donor who was the organ donor for an intestinal transplant. Here is the DNA: TGTGCCAGCAGCTCAACAGGGATCTACGAGCAGTACTTC. It is translated as CASSSTGIYEQYF.